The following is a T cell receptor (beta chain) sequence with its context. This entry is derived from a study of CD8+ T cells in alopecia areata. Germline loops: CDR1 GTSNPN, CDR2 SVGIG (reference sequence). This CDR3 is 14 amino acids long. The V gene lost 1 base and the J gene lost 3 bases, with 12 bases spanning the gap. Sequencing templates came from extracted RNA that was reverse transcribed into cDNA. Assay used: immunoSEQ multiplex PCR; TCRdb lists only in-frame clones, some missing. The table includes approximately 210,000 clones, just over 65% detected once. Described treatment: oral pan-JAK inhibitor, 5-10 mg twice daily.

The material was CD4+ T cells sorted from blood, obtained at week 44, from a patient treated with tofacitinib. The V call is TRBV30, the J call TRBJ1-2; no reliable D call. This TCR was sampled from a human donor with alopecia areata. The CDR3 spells CAWSGHLSHYGYTF. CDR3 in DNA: TGTGCCTGGAGTGGACACTTAAGTCACTATGGCTACACCTTC.